This T cell receptor (beta chain) was documented in a study of cytomegalovirus exposure and HLA in healthy donors. Remarks on this clone: Its antigen is as yet unknown. In the same sample, other DNA sequences code for this CDR3.

This CDR3 has 14 amino acids. V was trimmed by 4 bases and J by 1 base, leaving 10 bases between them. CDR1 and CDR2 (germline): SEHNR, FQNEAQ (reference sequence). General study points: Specificity for CMV antigens was confirmed in vitro for a few of the CMV-associated chains. It was about 180 TCR beta chains that were listed as cytomegalovirus-associated. Reports showed the classifier diagnosing cytomegalovirus status with high specificity and sensitivity.

Here immunoSEQ multiplex PCR was the method, and the copy in TCRdb shows in-frame clones only, minus some. The data hold 150,000 to 200,000 clones, with roughly 84% observed a single time. This chain uses TRBV7-9 with TRBJ1-2, with D tentatively TRBD1 (6 bases). Sequenced sample: PBMCs. The TCR comes from a man younger than 35 in good health and CMV-seropositive. The CDR3 DNA sequence: TGTGCCAGCAGCTCCGGACAGCTTAACTATGGCTACACCTTC. This codes for CASSSGQLNYGYTF.